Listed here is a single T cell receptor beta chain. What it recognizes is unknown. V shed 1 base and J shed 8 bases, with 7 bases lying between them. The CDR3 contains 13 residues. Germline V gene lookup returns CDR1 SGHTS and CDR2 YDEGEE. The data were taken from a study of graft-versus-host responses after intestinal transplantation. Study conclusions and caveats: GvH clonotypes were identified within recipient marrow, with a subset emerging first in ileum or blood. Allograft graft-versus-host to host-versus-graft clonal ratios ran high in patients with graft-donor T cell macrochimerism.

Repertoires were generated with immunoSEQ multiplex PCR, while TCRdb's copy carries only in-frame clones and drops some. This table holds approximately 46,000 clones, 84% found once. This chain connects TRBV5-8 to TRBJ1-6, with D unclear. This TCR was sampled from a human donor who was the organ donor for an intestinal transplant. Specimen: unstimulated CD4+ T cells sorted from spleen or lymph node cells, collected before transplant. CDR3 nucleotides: TGTGCCAGCAGCTTGAGGGAAGATTCACCCCTCCACTTT. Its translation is CASSLREDSPLHF.